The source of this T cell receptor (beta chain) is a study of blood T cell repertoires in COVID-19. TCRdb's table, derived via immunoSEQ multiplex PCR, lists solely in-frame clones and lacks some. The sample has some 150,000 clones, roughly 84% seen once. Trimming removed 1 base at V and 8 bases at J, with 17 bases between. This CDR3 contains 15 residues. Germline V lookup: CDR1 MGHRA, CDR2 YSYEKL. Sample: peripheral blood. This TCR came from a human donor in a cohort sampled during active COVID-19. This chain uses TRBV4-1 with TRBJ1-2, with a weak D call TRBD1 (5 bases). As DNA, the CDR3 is TGCGCCAGCAGCCAAGCGGACATTCCTTCCGGAGGCTACACCTTC. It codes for CASSQADIPSGGYTF.